What follows are 20 T cell receptor beta chains derived from one specimen sequenced in a study of T-cell memory formation after mild COVID-19. TCRdb analysed the 5' RACE reads with MiXCR anew, one entry per CDR3 protein. Of about 260,000 distinct CDR3 sequences listed, roughly 16% are singletons. The sample consisted of PBMCs or a T cell subset sorted from them (not recorded which). The source of these receptors is a man younger than 30 who had mild COVID-19 (a few samples of this study predate the infection). Cell type and time point are not known.

The rearrangement links TRBV5-1 to TRBJ2-3; TRBD1 aligns across 12 bases. The J segment lost 1 base and the V segment lost 5 bases, leaving 8 bases of the junction unmatched. This CDR3 has 17 amino acids. Germline lookup yields CDR1 SGHRS and CDR2 YFSETQ. The CDR3 sequence is CASSPGTGGYRTDTQYF. The CDR3 region has the DNA TGCGCCAGCAGTCCCGGGACAGGGGGCTATCGCACAGATACGCAGTATTTT. The full variable domain, in which reference TRBV5-1 and TRBJ2-3 provide the parts outside the CDR3, is KAGVTQTPRYLIKTRGQQVTLSCSPISGHRSVSWYQQTPGQGLQFLFEYFSETQRNKGNFPGRFSGRQFSNSRSEMNVSTLELGDSALYLCASSPGTGGYRTDTQYFGPGTRLTVL.

This clonotype has more than one count but fewer than ten. The chain joins TRBV5-1 to TRBJ2-5, with D unresolved. The CDR3 extends over 14 amino acids. V was pared by 4 bases and J by 2 bases, with 12 bases between. The V gene's germline CDR1 is SGHRS and CDR2 YFSETQ. CDR3 region: CASSPWVLQETQYF. CDR3 bases: TGCGCCAGCAGCCCGTGGGTCCTACAAGAGACCCAGTACTTC.

The V gene is TRBV5-1, the J gene TRBJ1-1; maybe TRBD1 (5 bases). The germline CDR1 and CDR2 sequences are SGHRS and YFSETQ. V lost 3 bases to trimming and J lost 1 base, with 13 bases between them. The CDR3 extends over 15 amino acids. The CDR3 is CASSSTPGTNTEAFF. DNA for the CDR3: TGCGCCAGCAGCTCAACTCCCGGGACGAACACTGAAGCTTTCTTT.

This rearrangement joins TRBV7-8 to TRBJ2-5; a weak D match, TRBD1 (5 bases). The germline CDR1 and CDR2 sequences are SGHVS and FQNEAQ. The CDR3 has 14 amino acids. The V end lost 2 bases, the J end lost 3 bases, and 10 bases lay between the germline ends. The CDR3 DNA is TGTGCCAGCAGCTTACTCACAGGAGAAGAGACCCAGTACTTC. As protein: CASSLLTGEETQYF.

The V call is TRBV7-2, the J call TRBJ1-6, with D maybe TRBD1 (5 bases). The CDR3 runs 14 residues. V was clipped by 5 bases and J by 7 bases, with 12 bases between them. Germline V gene data show CDR1 as SGHTA and CDR2 as FQGNSA. The CDR3 protein is CASSPTDWNSPLHF. DNA for the CDR3: TGTGCCAGCAGCCCGACAGACTGGAATTCACCCCTCCACTTT.

The rearrangement uses TRBV10-3 and TRBJ2-3; 12 bases agree with TRBD2. Germline CDR1 reads ENHRY; CDR2 reads SYGVKD. The CDR3 contains 19 residues. The trim removed 4 bases at V and 0 bases at J, leaving 11 bases unmatched. CDR3 loop: CAISVSPGTSGSSTDTQYF. CDR3 nucleotide sequence: TGTGCCATCAGTGTCTCTCCGGGGACTAGCGGGTCTAGCACAGATACGCAGTATTTT.

This clonotype turned up a few times. The chain employs TRBV4-3 and TRBJ2-5; D is unresolved. The CDR3 sequence is 14 residues long. The germline V and J ends were trimmed by 4 bases and 4 bases, with 13 bases remaining between them. Germline V gene lookup returns CDR1 LGHNA and CDR2 YSLEER. CDR3 sequence reads: CASSPTFGSETQYF. The CDR3, as DNA: TGCGCCAGCAGCCCTACGTTTGGGTCAGAGACCCAGTACTTC.

This chain connects TRBV27 to TRBJ2-1, with TRBD2 matching over 12 bases. Trimming took 2 bases from V and 6 from J; bases not matched to a gene: 5. The germline V gene encodes CDR1 MNHEY and CDR2 SMNVEV (reference sequence). The CDR3 sequence is 16 residues long. CDR3 DNA: TGTGCCAGCAGTTTAGTACTAGCGGGGGGCCCCAATGAGCAGTTCTTC. Translating it yields CASSLVLAGGPNEQFF.

This clonotype was picked up many times. This chain connects TRBV7-3 to TRBJ2-1, with 8 bases matching TRBD2. J gave up 3 bases and V 3 bases, and 1 base lay outside the gene matches. This CDR3 is built from 14 residues. Per germline, CDR1 SGHTA and CDR2 FQGTGA. The CDR3 DNA reads as TGTGCCAGCAGCTTTAGCGGGGACTACAATGAGCAGTTCTTC. Translation: CASSFSGDYNEQFF. The variable domain in full, completed from reference TRBV7-3 and TRBJ2-1, reads GAGVSQTPSNKVTEKGKYVELRCDPISGHTALYWYRQSLGQGPEFLIYFQGTGAADDSGLPNDRFFAVRPEGSVSTLKIQRTERGDSAVYLCASSFSGDYNEQFFGPGTRLTVL.

The V call is TRBV20-1, the J call TRBJ2-4, with D perhaps TRBD2 (5 bases). Germline values: CDR1 DFQATT, CDR2 SNEGSKA (reference sequence). The V gene lost 3 bases and the J gene lost 9 bases, with 9 bases spanning the gap. This CDR3 is 11 amino acids long. The CDR3 reads CSARGGLIQYF. In nucleotides, the CDR3 is TGCAGTGCTAGGGGCGGGCTCATTCAGTACTTC.

The chain recombines TRBV7-9 with TRBJ1-2; no reliable D call. This CDR3 region has 14 residues. Germline values: CDR1 SEHNR, CDR2 FQNEAQ (reference sequence). V dropped 4 bases and J dropped 8 bases, with 17 bases sitting between them. CDR3 sequence: CASSSALPRGGYTF. The DNA for the CDR3 is TGTGCCAGCAGCTCGGCCCTACCCCGAGGCGGCTACACCTTC.

V gene TRBV20-1 combines with J gene TRBJ2-1, with D tentatively TRBD2 (5 bases). Trimming removed 1 base at V and 8 bases at J, with 12 bases between. CDR1 is DFQATT, CDR2 SNEGSKA, per germline (reference sequence). The CDR3 sequence is 13 residues long. The DNA of the CDR3 is TGCAGTGCTAGAGGCTCACTAGTTCATGAGCAGTTCTTC. Encoded protein: CSARGSLVHEQFF.

The chain links TRBV6-1 to TRBJ2-5; no clear D. Germline values: CDR1 MNHNS, CDR2 SASEGT. Trimming took 7 bases from V and 5 from J, leaving 14 bases between them. The CDR3 covers 13 residues. DNA for the CDR3: TGTGCCAGCAAATTCGGAGCTTGGGAGACCCAGTACTTC. This codes for CASKFGAWETQYF.

The rearrangement links TRBV7-2 to TRBJ2-2; D perhaps matches TRBD2 (5 bases). CDR1 is SGHTA and CDR2 is FQGNSA in the germline V gene. The CDR3 covers 13 residues. V lost 6 bases, J lost 4 bases, and 9 bases lay in between. CDR3: CASRGSSTGELFF. The DNA for the CDR3 is TGTGCCAGCAGGGGGAGTAGCACCGGGGAGCTGTTTTTT.

This clonotype turned up a few times. This rearrangement joins TRBV12-3 or TRBV12-4 to TRBJ2-3; D gene unclear. CDR3 length: 11 residues. Trimming pared 4 bases from V and 7 bases from J, leaving 6 bases between. This CDR3 reads CASSSRHTQYF. The DNA for the CDR3 is TGTGCCAGCAGTTCCAGGCATACGCAGTATTTT.

The genes are TRBV5-1 and TRBJ2-5; 8 bases line up with TRBD2. Losses at the gene ends were 4 bases for V and 3 bases for J; bases not matched to a gene: 8. The germline V gene encodes CDR1 SGHRS and CDR2 YFSETQ. The CDR3 is made up of 15 amino acids. This CDR3 reads CASSPAPGLEETQYF. The CDR3 DNA reads as TGCGCCAGCAGCCCTGCCCCGGGACTAGAAGAGACCCAGTACTTC.

In this sample, this clonotype turned up a few times. V gene TRBV3-1 combines with J gene TRBJ1-1, with D possibly being TRBD1 (5 bases). Germline V gene sequence: CDR1 LGHDT, CDR2 YNNKEL (reference sequence). The length of the CDR3 is 12 residues. V lost 4 bases to trimming and J lost 11 bases, with 14 bases between them. The CDR3 spells CASSRTPGGAFF. The CDR3 nucleotides read TGTGCCAGCAGCCGTACCCCGGGGGGGGCTTTCTTT.

The J gene is TRBJ2-3, the V gene TRBV2; D is undetermined. The germline V gene encodes CDR1 SNHLY and CDR2 FYNNEI. Trimming took off 4 bases at V and 1 base at J, with 6 bases between the two ends. This CDR3 region has 13 residues. CDR3 DNA sequence: TGTGCCAGCAGTGCGGCCGGCACAGATACGCAGTATTTT. Protein: CASSAAGTDTQYF.

The genes are TRBV4-3 and TRBJ1-1, with D maybe TRBD1 (5 bases). Germline loops: CDR1 LGHNA, CDR2 YSLEER. V dropped 5 bases and J dropped 4 bases, with 11 bases sitting between them. This CDR3 region has 13 residues. The CDR3 sequence: CASSGRGSTEAFF. The CDR3 nucleotides read TGCGCCAGCAGCGGGAGGGGCAGCACTGAAGCTTTCTTT.

The V and J genes are TRBV7-9 and TRBJ2-7; D call uncertain. Germline values: CDR1 SEHNR, CDR2 FQNEAQ (reference sequence). The V and J ends lost 8 bases and 2 bases respectively, with 4 bases between them. This CDR3 comprises 10 residues. CDR3 sequence: CASHPYEQYF. CDR3 DNA sequence: TGTGCCAGCCATCCCTACGAGCAGTACTTC.